This TCR beta chain is from a study of blood T cell repertoires in COVID-19. Study-wide context: PBMCs, B-cell-depleted T cells, or T cells provided the cDNA or gDNA that made up the material.

Measured with immunoSEQ multiplex PCR; TCRdb has only the in-frame clones, and not every one. Of roughly 140,000 clones listed, 84% are singletons. The study drew participants aged about 18 to 89 years from about two dozen US areas. This CDR3 is 15 amino acids long. CDR1 is MNHNS and CDR2 is SASEGT in the germline V gene. V shed 0 bases and J 9 bases; nucleotides not matched to a gene: 9. Sequencing used PBMCs or T cells enriched from blood (not recorded which). The origin of this receptor is a man between 50 and 59 years old who had recovered from COVID-19. This sequence joins TRBV6-1 and TRBJ2-5, with 8 bases lining up with TRBD2. CDR3 coding DNA: TGTGCCAGCAGTGAAGCCCATAGCGGGGCCTGGCCCCAGTACTTC. Its protein is CASSEAHSGAWPQYF.